This entry features one T cell receptor beta chain sequence. This sample stems from a study of blood T cell repertoires in COVID-19. Background on the study: Acute and convalescent COVID-19 specimens originated in the United States, Italy and Spain. PBMCs, B-cell-depleted T cells, or T cells provided the cDNA or gDNA that made up the material.

Original data processing: Researchers report that nucleated cell counts were estimated from reference gene primer amplification. Repertoires were generated with immunoSEQ multiplex PCR, while TCRdb's copy carries only in-frame clones and drops some. The DNA gave D and trimming, while V, J and clone size come from that table. The sample has about 160,000 clones, more than 75% seen once. J was trimmed by 3 bases and V by 4 bases; bases with no gene match: 2. Germline V CDR1 and CDR2: SGHRS, YFSETQ. The CDR3 runs to 13 residues. The chain combines TRBV5-1 with TRBJ1-1; the match to TRBD1 covers 8 bases. Sequencing input: peripheral blood. This sequence originates from a man in his 60s with active or convalescent COVID-19. The CDR3 nucleotides read TGCGCCAGCAGCATACAGGGGGACACTGAAGCTTTCTTT. Protein product: CASSIQGDTEAFF.